This T cell receptor (beta chain) was documented in a study of regulatory T cells in long-lasting Graves disease. Documented time point: newly diagnosed GD, antithyroid drugs for less than 3 months. With RNA extracted from PBMCs as input, the TCR library was made. The study, taken as a whole, reports: With persistent disease, TRBV28, TRBJ1-2 and TRBJ2-5 were the favored segments. For persistent Graves' patients, TCR diversity was lower than for newly diagnosed ones.

Relying on iRepertoire HTBI primers and Arm-PCR of CDR3 regions, the team built TCR beta libraries. Via MiXCR, TCRdb re-called the multiplex PCR reads, giving one row per CDR3 protein. Of 350,000 to 500,000 distinct CDR3 sequences in the sample, roughly 15% were seen once. A word on this clonotype: The antigen is unknown.

The trim removed 6 bases at V and 4 bases at J, leaving 12 bases unmatched. Germline CDR1 MDHEN, CDR2 SYDVKM. The CDR3 loop spans 17 amino acids. The data also belong to a second study, concerning T cells in Graves' hyperthyroidism and ophthalmopathy. As reported in that work: Separation of ophthalmopathy from stable hyperthyroidism was achieved by a 13 V-J model. Model predictions of ophthalmopathy came a median around 7.1 months before onset.

Material: peripheral blood mononuclear cells (PBMCs), obtained at new diagnosis, from a patient treated with antithyroid drugs. The clonotype originates from a woman younger than 30 with Graves disease. The V gene is TRBV28, the J gene TRBJ1-6; 7 bases fit TRBD1. CDR3 in amino acids: CASRGQLGSTYNSPLHF. Written as DNA, the CDR3 is TGTGCCAGCAGGGGACAGCTGGGGTCGACTTATAATTCACCCCTCCACTTT.